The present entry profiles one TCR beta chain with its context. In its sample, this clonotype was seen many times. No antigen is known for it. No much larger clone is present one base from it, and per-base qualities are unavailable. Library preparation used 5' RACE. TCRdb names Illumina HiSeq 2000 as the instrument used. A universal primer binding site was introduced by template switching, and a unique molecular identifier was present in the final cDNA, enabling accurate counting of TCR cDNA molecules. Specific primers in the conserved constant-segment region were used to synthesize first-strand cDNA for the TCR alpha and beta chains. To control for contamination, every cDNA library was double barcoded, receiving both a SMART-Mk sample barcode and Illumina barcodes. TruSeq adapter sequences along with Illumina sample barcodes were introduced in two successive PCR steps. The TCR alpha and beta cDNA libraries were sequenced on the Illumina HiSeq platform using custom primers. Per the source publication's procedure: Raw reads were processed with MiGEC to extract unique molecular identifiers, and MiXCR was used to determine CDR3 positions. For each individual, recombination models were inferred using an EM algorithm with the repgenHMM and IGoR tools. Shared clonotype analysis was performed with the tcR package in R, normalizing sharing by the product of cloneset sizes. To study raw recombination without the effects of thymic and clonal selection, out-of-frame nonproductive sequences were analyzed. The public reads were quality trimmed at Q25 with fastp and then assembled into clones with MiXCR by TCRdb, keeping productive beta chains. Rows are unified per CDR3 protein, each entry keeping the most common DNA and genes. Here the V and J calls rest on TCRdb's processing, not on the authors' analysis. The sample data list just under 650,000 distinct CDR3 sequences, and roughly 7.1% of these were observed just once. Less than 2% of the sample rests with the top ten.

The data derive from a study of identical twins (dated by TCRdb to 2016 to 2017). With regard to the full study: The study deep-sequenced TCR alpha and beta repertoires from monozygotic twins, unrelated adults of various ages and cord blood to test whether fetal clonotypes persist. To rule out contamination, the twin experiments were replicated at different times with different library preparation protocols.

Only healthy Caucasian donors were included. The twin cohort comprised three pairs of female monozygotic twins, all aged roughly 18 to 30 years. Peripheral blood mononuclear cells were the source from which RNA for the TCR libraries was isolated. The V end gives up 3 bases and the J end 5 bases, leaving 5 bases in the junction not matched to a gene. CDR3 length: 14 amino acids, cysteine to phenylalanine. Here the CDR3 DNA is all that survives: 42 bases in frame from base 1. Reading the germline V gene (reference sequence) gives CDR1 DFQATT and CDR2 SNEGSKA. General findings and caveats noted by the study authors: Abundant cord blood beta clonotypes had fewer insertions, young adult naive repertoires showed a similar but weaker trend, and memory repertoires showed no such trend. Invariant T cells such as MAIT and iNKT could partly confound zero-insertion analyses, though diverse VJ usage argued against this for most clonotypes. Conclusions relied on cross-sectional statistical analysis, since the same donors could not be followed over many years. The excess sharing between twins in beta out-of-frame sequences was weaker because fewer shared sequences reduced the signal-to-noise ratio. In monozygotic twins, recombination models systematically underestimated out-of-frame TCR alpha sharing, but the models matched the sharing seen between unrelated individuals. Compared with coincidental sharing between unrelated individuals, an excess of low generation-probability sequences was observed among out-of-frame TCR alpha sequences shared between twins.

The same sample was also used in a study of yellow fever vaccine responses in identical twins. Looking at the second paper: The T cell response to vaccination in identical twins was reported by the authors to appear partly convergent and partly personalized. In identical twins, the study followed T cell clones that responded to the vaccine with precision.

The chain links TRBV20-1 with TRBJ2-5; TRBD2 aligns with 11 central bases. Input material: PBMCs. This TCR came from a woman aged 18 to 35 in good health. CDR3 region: CSASLAGGRETQYF. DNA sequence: TGCAGTGCTAGTCTAGCGGGGGGACGGGAGACCCAGTACTTC.